The next 12 T cell receptor beta chains were all read from a single sample in a study of vaccination and CD4 T cells after COVID-19. The study sequenced cultured CD4+ T cell DNA using the Oncomine TCR Beta short-read assay. One entry per CDR3 protein results from TCRdb running MiXCR on the PCR reads. The table includes roughly 22,000 distinct CDR3 sequences, around 62% detected once. Treatment noted: roughly nine-day PBMC culture with coronavirus spike peptide pools or control peptides (ViraFEST assay). The antigens these receptors bind are not known. Sample: CD4+ T cells from blood, cultured in vitro. The receptor set was obtained from a human donor who had recovered from COVID-19.

This sequence joins TRBV27 and TRBJ1-2; possibly TRBD1 for D (6 bases). V dropped 3 bases and J dropped 5 bases, with 22 bases sitting between them. Germline V gene lookup returns CDR1 MNHEY and CDR2 SMNVEV (reference sequence). The CDR3 loop spans 17 amino acids. The CDR3 nucleotides are TGTGCCAGCAGTTTCCGGGTAGGAGGACAGTTTAAATATGGCTACACCTTC. This gives the protein CASSFRVGGQFKYGYTF.

The chain joins TRBV24-1 to TRBJ1-2, with D possibly being TRBD1 (5 bases). Germline V CDR1 and CDR2: KGHDR, SFDVKD. Trimming cost V 3 bases and J 6 bases, with 7 bases left between them. The CDR3 extends over 12 amino acids. CDR3 sequence (DNA): TGTGCCACCAGTGATCTGGGGGATGGCTACACCTTC. This translates into CATSDLGDGYTF.

This chain joins TRBV20-1 and TRBJ2-5; 15 positions agree with TRBD2. Germline CDR1 DFQATT, CDR2 SNEGSKA (reference sequence). With V trimmed by 7 bases and J by 4 bases, 13 bases remained unmatched. The CDR3 is 17 residues long. The CDR3 here is CSDARTSGRAVGETQYF. In DNA form, the CDR3 reads TGCAGTGACGCCCGGACTAGCGGGAGGGCGGTAGGAGAGACCCAGTACTTC.

The chain carries TRBV20-1 and TRBJ1-5, with 10 bases aligning to TRBD1. CDR1 DFQATT and CDR2 SNEGSKA come from the germline V gene (reference sequence). The CDR3 totals 13 residues. V lost 7 bases, J lost 11 bases, and 11 bases stayed unmatched. CDR3 amino acids: CSGSGTGDRAQHF. The CDR3 DNA reads as TGCAGTGGCTCCGGGACAGGGGATAGGGCCCAGCATTTT.

V is TRBV6-2 or TRBV6-3 and J is TRBJ2-2; TRBD2 matches at 10 bases. The germline V gene encodes CDR1 MNHEY and CDR2 SVGEGT. CDR3 length: 16 amino acids. V lost 2 bases, J lost 4 bases, and 4 bases stayed unmatched. CDR3 sequence (DNA): TGTGCCAGCAGTTACAGGGCTAGCGGGAGCACCGGGGAGCTGTTTTTT. Translated: CASSYRASGSTGELFF.

The rearrangement uses TRBV6-1 and TRBJ1-3, with no clear D. Germline assignment: CDR1 MNHNS and CDR2 SASEGT. The CDR3 spans 15 residues. Trimming took 6 bases from V and 0 from J, leaving 12 bases between them. CDR3 bases: TGTGCCAGCAGAAGGACGGTGAGCTCTGGAAACACCATATATTTT. It specifies CASRRTVSSGNTIYF.

This clonotype was counted between two and nine times. The chain uses TRBV6-2 or TRBV6-3 and TRBJ2-2, with 7 positions matching TRBD2. Germline lookup yields CDR1 MNHEY and CDR2 SVGEGT. V shed 4 bases and J 0 bases; nucleotides not matched to a gene: 2. The CDR3 consists of 15 residues. CDR3 sequence reads: CASSLLAPNTGELFF. The CDR3 region has the DNA TGTGCCAGCAGTTTACTAGCGCCGAACACCGGGGAGCTGTTTTTT.

This clonotype was counted a few times. This chain uses TRBV20-1 with TRBJ1-5; no clear D. The length of the CDR3 is 11 residues. The germline V and J ends were trimmed by 6 bases and 9 bases, with 12 bases remaining between them. In germline, CDR1 is DFQATT, CDR2 SNEGSKA (reference sequence). In nucleotides, the CDR3 is TGCAGTGCACTCGAGCGTGGGCCCCAGCATTTT. This encodes CSALERGPQHF.

This sequence joins TRBV20-1 and TRBJ2-1; D possibly uses TRBD1 or TRBD2 (5 bases each). The CDR3 sequence is 15 residues long. V lost 2 bases and J 1 base, leaving 12 bases between the germline ends. The germline V gene has CDR1 DFQATT and CDR2 SNEGSKA (reference sequence). CDR3 amino acids: CSARQGTGSYNEQFF. The CDR3 nucleotides are TGCAGTGCTAGACAAGGGACGGGTTCCTACAATGAGCAGTTCTTC.

The rearrangement joins TRBV5-4 to TRBJ2-5; 7 bases line up with TRBD2. V shed 4 bases, J shed 7 bases, and the junction held 16 bases outside the gene matches. The CDR3 is 16 residues long. The germline CDR1 and CDR2 sequences are SGHNT and YYREEE (reference sequence). CDR3 in DNA: TGTGCCAGCAGCGTGCCCAGGGCGGGGGTGTCGACGACCCAGTACTTC. Translating gives CASSVPRAGVSTTQYF.

This clonotype has just one count. The chain employs TRBV27 and TRBJ2-5, with unresolved D. Germline lookup yields CDR1 MNHEY and CDR2 SMNVEV (reference sequence). The CDR3 spans 13 residues. V shed 1 base and J shed 3 bases, with 6 bases lying between them. CDR3 sequence reads: CASSLYEKETQYF. In DNA form, the CDR3 reads TGTGCCAGCAGTTTATATGAGAAAGAGACCCAGTACTTC.

This clonotype was seen more than once but under ten times. The rearrangement links TRBV20-1 to TRBJ2-5; the match to TRBD2 covers 8 bases. The V gene's germline CDR1 is DFQATT and CDR2 SNEGSKA (reference sequence). The CDR3 is 15 residues long. The junction had 10 bases not matched to a gene; V was cut back by 0 bases and J by 7 bases. DNA for the CDR3: TGCAGTGCTAGAGAGGGAGCGGGAGCTTCTGGGACCCAGTACTTC. It translates to CSAREGAGASGTQYF.